This T cell receptor beta chain derives from a study of shared clonotypes between healthy human individuals. Looking at the study overall: A couple of women and a few men aged 18 to 49 made up the donors.

Germline V gives CDR1 SEHNR, CDR2 FQNEAQ (reference sequence). This CDR3 has 12 amino acids. The V and J ends lost 5 bases and 4 bases respectively, with 8 bases between them. TCRdb's table, derived via immunoSEQ multiplex PCR, lists solely in-frame clones and lacks some. The repertoire holds fewer than 600,000 clones, with roughly four fifths as singletons. The chain uses TRBV7-9 and TRBJ1-1, with D unclear. The origin of this receptor is a woman in her thirties or forties in good health. Some clones in this sample may be carry-over from other donors' samples. Sequencing input: PBMCs. This CDR3 is CASSNLPTEAFF. The CDR3 nucleotides are TGTGCCAGCAGCAACCTCCCCACTGAAGCTTTCTTT.